The 9 T cell receptor beta chains reported below all come from one sample, sequenced in a study of blood T cells in healthy people across ages. Through a sample-barcoded 5' primer and a J-beta primer mix, a second PCR was run for roughly 6 to 11 cycles. Using its own MiXCR run on the 5' RACE reads, TCRdb lists one record per CDR3 protein. The sample holds fewer than 1.5 million distinct CDR3 sequences; 42% are singletons and the top ten take roughly 8.2%. Sample: blood. Receptors originate from a woman in her late teens or twenties in good health.

This chain joins TRBV5-4 and TRBJ2-7; no reliable D call. This CDR3 has 14 amino acids. CDR1 is SGHNT and CDR2 is YYREEE in the germline V gene (reference sequence). V was pared by 2 bases and J by 0 bases, with 9 bases between. The CDR3 DNA is TGTGCCAGCAGCTTCAGTGCATCCTCCTACGAGCAGTACTTC. This gives the protein CASSFSASSYEQYF.

The rearrangement joins TRBV12-3 or TRBV12-4 to TRBJ1-2; D perhaps matches TRBD1 (6 bases). V was shortened by 8 bases and J by 5 bases, with 15 bases between the two germline ends. CDR3 length: 13 residues. The CDR3 sequence: CASGITGFYGYTF. The CDR3 region has the DNA TGTGCCAGCGGGATAACAGGGTTTTATGGCTACACCTTC.

CDR3 sequence (DNA): TGTGCCACCAGCAGAGGGCTAGCGGACACCCAAGAGACCCAGTACTTC. The encoded protein is CATSRGLADTQETQYF. The chain links TRBV15 to TRBJ2-5, with 7 nucleotides matching TRBD2. J gave up 1 base and V 1 base, and 6 bases lay outside the gene matches. Germline CDR1 is LNHNV and CDR2 is YYDKDF (reference sequence). The CDR3 is 16 residues long.

The chain combines TRBV6-4 with TRBJ1-2; no definite D call. Germline V gene data show CDR1 as MRHNA and CDR2 as SNTAGT. The CDR3 covers 13 residues. The V gene lost 2 bases and the J gene lost 0 bases, with 4 bases spanning the gap. CDR3: CASSDRPNYGYTF. The CDR3 nucleotides read TGTGCCAGCAGTGACAGACCTAACTATGGCTACACCTTC.

This clonotype was seen more than once but under ten times. V usage is TRBV25-1 and J usage is TRBJ2-7; D is uncertain. CDR1 MGHDK and CDR2 SYGVNS come from the germline V gene. This CDR3 comprises 15 residues. With 4 bases removed from V and 2 bases from J, the gap between germline ends came to 15 bases. The CDR3 bases are TGTGCCAGCAGTGGTCTCGTAGGCCCCACCTACGAGCAGTACTTC. As protein: CASSGLVGPTYEQYF.

This clonotype was recorded at least ten times. The chain links TRBV29-1 to TRBJ2-1; maybe TRBD2 (6 bases). CDR1 SQVTM and CDR2 ANQGSEA come from the germline V gene. Trimming removed 3 bases from V and 8 bases from J, with 14 bases in between. The CDR3 has 13 residues. CDR3 residues: CSVEVVADYEQFF. The CDR3 nucleotides are TGCAGCGTTGAGGTAGTAGCGGATTATGAGCAGTTCTTC.

The chain combines TRBV7-9 with TRBJ2-7; TRBD2 is a possible D gene (6 bases). Trimming removed 1 base from V and 7 bases from J, with 14 bases in between. The CDR3 covers 14 residues. Germline V lookup: CDR1 SEHNR, CDR2 FQNEAQ (reference sequence). Written as DNA, the CDR3 is TGTGCCAGCAGCTTAGGTAATAGCGGTAATGAGCAGTACTTC. Translating it yields CASSLGNSGNEQYF.

This chain connects TRBV25-1 to TRBJ2-7; 7 nucleotides align to TRBD2. CDR3 length: 15 residues. The ends lost 3 bases at V and 4 bases at J; junction bases unmatched: 9. Germline V gives CDR1 MGHDK, CDR2 SYGVNS. CDR3 in amino acids: CASSDSGRSAYEQYF. In DNA form, the CDR3 reads TGTGCCAGCAGTGACTCCGGGAGGAGTGCGTACGAGCAGTACTTC.

The chain employs TRBV14 and TRBJ2-3; 8 bases align to TRBD1. This CDR3 has 20 residues. The V gene end was trimmed by 2 bases and the J gene end by 0 bases; junction bases not matched to a gene: 16. Per the germline V gene, CDR1 is SGHDN and CDR2 is FVKESK. The DNA for the CDR3 is TGTGCCAGCAGCCAAAGTGTATCGTACAGGGGGAATACTAGCACAGATACGCAGTATTTT. Its translation is CASSQSVSYRGNTSTDTQYF.